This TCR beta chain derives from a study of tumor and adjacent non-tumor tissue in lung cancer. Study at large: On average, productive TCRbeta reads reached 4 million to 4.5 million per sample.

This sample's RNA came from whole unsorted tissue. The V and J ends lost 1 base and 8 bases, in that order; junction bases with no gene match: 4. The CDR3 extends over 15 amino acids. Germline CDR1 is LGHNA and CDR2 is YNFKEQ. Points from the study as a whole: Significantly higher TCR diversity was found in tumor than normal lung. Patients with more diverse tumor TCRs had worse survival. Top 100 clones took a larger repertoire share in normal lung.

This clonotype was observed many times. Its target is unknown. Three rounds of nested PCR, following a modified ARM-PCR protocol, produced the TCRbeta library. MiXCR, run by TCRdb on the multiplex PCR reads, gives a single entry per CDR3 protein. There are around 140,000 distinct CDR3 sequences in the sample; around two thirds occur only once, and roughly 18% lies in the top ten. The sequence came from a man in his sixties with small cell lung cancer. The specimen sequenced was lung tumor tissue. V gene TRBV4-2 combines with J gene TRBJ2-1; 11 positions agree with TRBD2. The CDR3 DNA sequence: TGTGCCAGCAGCCAAGTTACTAGCGGGAGTTATGAGCAGTTCTTC. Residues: CASSQVTSGSYEQFF.